This entry describes one T cell receptor (beta chain). Its recognized antigen is unknown. Per-base qualities were not stored, and no clone one base away is much larger. Donors were healthy HIV-negative adults with no recently reported acute infections or vaccinations. Every donor was a Caucasian adult living in Nashville, Tennessee, USA. CD4+ T cells were enriched by magnetic negative selection; naive cells were then positively selected on CD45RA, and the negative fraction formed the memory subset. Blood was obtained by leukapheresis, after which PBMCs were separated by Ficoll-Histopaque density gradient centrifugation and cryopreserved in liquid nitrogen vapor phase. Analytical flow cytometry was used to check the purity and quantity of every magnetically sorted T cell population. Genomic DNA was isolated from every sorted fraction and measured by UV absorbance on a Nanodrop 2000c. The data stem from a study of shared clonotypes between healthy human individuals (dated by TCRdb to 2020 to 2021). About the investigation overall: The cohort comprised a couple of women and a few men aged 18 to 49 years. Blood TCR repertoires of five healthy adults were deeply sequenced to estimate repertoire size and the extent of clonotype sharing between individuals. For each donor, CD4 naive and CD4 memory were each run on three plates, CD8 naive on two plates, and CD8 memory on one plate. Each donor's leukapheresis produced roughly between roughly 0.85 and 9 billion PBMCs. To increase sequencing depth and limit assay-specific biases, different laboratories used diverse techniques to prepare libraries and sequence TCR repertoires.

Using the deep immunoSEQ assay, multiplex PCR amplified TCR CDR3 regions from genomic DNA. Extracted genomic DNA from each cell subset was distributed evenly across all wells of several immunoSEQ 96-well plates, and each plate was treated as a replicate. For sorted subsets, about 200 ng genomic DNA, equal to approximately 30,000 T cell genomes, was loaded into each replicate PCR. Purified libraries were quantified with a Qubit 3.0 fluorometer, sized on a Bioanalyzer 2100, and re-quantified with the KAPA Library Quantification kit. Every immunoSEQ 96-well plate was sequenced on a separate single-read 150-cycle Illumina NextSeq 550 flow cell. The published analysis was carried out like this. Because the immunoSEQ output included only junctional sequences and no quality scores, the filtering could not be the same as the filtering used for full-length reads. Sequences were annotated with PyIR, a Python wrapper for IgBLAST v1.9, and V/J genes and CDR3 were assigned using IMGT germline references. Reads with weak V/J assignments (E-value above 1e-6), missing CDR3, stop codons, out-of-frame junctions, or ambiguous translated residues were removed. A V3J clonotype was defined by an identical inferred V gene, J gene, and CDR3 amino acid sequence. To compute the percentage overlap between repertoires, the number of shared unique clonotypes was divided by the size of the smaller repertoire. Repertoire richness was assessed with RTK rarefaction, the Chao1 estimator, and Recon v2.1 estimates of unobserved clonotypes. Generation probabilities for all TCRbeta clonotypes obtained by the gDNA method from a handful of donors were computed using OLGA. As stored in TCRdb, this immuneACCESS dataset retains in-frame rearrangements with V and J assigned. A fraction of the clones does not appear; measured against another copy, unresolved V genes explain less than half of the discrepancy, and the remainder lacks a known reason. From that table come the V and J calls and clone size; the DNA was used to work out D and trimming. The sample includes around 2.5 million clones, with 93% observed a single time. The ten most abundant clones make up 0.35% to 0.45% of the sample.

The paper as a whole reports these results and caveats: Only blood was sampled, and tissue TCR repertoires likely differ from those in blood. Naive subsets generally had larger estimated clonotype richness than memory subsets did. Incomplete sequencing was indicated by rarefaction of sorted-subset datasets, despite the large sequencing depth. About 4.5% of naive CD4, 3.5% of naive CD8, 2.3% of memory CD4, and 0.4% of memory CD8 clonotypes were shared across several donors. The small number of donors limited the genetic and exposure-history diversity represented. Compared with non-shared clonotypes, the clonotypes found in all four sorted-subset donors had higher generation probabilities. Pairwise subsampling led to the expectation that sequencing depth would affect the degree of clonotype sharing among donors.

The receptor was derived from a man in his late teens or twenties in good health. Some clones in this sample may be carry-over from other donors' samples. Sequencing input: naive CD4+ T cells from PBMCs. The label giving this sample's cell subset or site can be read as: CD45RA+ positively selected.

CDR3 protein: CASRHRDSRDTIYF. The DNA sequence is TGTGCCAGCAGGCACCGGGACAGCCGGGACACCATATATTTT. The chain joins TRBV28 to TRBJ1-3; 7 bases in the middle match TRBD1. Taken from the germline V gene, the CDR1 and CDR2 loops are MDHEN and SYDVKM. The CDR3 starts with the cysteine, ends with the phenylalanine, and has 14 residues. The retained sequence is limited to the CDR3, 42 bases, with the frame set at the first base. From V the trimming removes 6 bases and from J it removes 8 bases, while the gene matches leave 10 bases of the junction unaccounted for.